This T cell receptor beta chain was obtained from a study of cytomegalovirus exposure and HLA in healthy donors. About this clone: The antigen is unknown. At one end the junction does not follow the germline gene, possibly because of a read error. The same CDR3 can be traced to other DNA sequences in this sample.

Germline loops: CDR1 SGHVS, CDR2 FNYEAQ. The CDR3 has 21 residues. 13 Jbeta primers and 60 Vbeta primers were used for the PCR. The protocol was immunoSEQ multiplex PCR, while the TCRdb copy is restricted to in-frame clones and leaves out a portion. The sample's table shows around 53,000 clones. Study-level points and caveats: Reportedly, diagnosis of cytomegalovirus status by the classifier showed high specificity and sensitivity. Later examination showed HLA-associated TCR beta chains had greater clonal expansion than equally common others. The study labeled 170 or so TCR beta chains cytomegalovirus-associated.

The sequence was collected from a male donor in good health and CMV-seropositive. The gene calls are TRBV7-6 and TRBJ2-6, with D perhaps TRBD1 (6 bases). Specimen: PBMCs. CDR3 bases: TGTGCCAGCAGCCTATATGGCGCATCCATGACAGGCAACTCTGGGGCCAACGTCTTGACTTTC. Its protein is CASSLYGASMTGNSGANVLTF.